Given below is one T cell receptor (beta chain) in context. Its target is not known. This specimen includes other DNA sequences encoding the same CDR3. The record originates from a study of shared clonotypes between healthy human individuals. Genomic DNA of every subset was divided equally among multiple immunoSEQ plates. Researchers sequenced unsorted PBMC DNA using ten immunoSEQ deep assay plates. Measured with immunoSEQ multiplex PCR; TCRdb has only the in-frame clones, and not every one. This sample carries hundreds of thousands of clones, around 80% of them seen once, and the ten largest clones take approximately 12%. Trimming left V 4 bases short and J 0 bases short, with 9 bases between. The CDR3 sequence is 14 residues long. In germline, CDR1 is SGHNT, CDR2 YYREEE (reference sequence). Study findings and constraints: Clonotype sharing among the donors was expected to vary with sequencing depth.

The chain links TRBV5-4 to TRBJ2-3; either TRBD1 or TRBD2 may fit D (5 bases each). The source is a woman aged 40 to 50 in good health. Some clones in this sample may be carry-over from other donors' samples. What was sequenced was PBMCs. The CDR3 DNA follows: TGTGCCAGCAGCCCGGGGCGTAGCACAGATACGCAGTATTTT. It is translated as CASSPGRSTDTQYF.